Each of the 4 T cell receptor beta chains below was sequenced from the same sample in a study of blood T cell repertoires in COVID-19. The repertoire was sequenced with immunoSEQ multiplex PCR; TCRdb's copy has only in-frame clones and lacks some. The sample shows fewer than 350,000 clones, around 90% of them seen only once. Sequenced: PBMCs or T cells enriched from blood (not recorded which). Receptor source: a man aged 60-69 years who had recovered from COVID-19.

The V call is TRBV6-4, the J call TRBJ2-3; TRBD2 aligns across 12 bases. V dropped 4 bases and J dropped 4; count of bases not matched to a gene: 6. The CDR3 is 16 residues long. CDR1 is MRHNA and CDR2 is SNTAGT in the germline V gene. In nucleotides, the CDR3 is TGTGCCAGCAGTGCACTAGCGGGAGGTGGGGCAGATACGCAGTATTTT. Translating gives CASSALAGGGADTQYF.

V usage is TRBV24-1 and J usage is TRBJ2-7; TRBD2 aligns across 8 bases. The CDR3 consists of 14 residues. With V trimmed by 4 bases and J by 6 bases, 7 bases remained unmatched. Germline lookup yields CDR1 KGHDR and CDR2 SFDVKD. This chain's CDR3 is CATSDPREGGEQYF. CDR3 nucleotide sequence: TGTGCCACCAGTGACCCCCGGGAGGGCGGCGAGCAGTACTTC.

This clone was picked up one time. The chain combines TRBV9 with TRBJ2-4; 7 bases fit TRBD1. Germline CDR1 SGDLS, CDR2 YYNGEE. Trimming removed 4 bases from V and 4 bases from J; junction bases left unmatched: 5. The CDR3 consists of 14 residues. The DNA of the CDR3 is TGTGCCAGCAGCTCGGGACAGATTAAAAACATTCAGTACTTC. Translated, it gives CASSSGQIKNIQYF.

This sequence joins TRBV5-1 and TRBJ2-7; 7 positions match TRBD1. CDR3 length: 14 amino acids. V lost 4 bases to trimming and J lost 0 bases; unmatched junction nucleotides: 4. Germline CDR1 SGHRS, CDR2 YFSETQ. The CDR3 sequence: CASSQTGSSYEQYF. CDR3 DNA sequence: TGCGCCAGCAGCCAGACAGGGTCCTCCTACGAGCAGTACTTC.